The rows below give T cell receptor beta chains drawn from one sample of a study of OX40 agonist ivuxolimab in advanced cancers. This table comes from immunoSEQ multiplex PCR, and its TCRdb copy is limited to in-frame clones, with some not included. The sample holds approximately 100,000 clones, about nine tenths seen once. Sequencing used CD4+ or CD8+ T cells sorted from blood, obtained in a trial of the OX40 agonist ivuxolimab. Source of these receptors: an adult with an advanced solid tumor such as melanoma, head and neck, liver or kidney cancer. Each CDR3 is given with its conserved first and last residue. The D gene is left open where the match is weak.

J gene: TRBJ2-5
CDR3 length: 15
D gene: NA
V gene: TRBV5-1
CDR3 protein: CASSFQGVQQETQYF
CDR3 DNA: TGCGCCAGCAGCTTTCAAGGGGTACAGCAAGAGACCCAGTACTTC

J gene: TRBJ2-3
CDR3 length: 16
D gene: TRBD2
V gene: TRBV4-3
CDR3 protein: CASSQERTSEGDTQYF
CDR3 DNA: TGCGCCAGCAGCCAAGAGCGGACTAGCGAGGGGGATACGCAGTATTTT

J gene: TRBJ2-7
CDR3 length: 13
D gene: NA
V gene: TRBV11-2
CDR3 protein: CASSLEHLGEQYF
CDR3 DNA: TGTGCCAGCAGCTTAGAACACCTGGGGGAGCAGTACTTC

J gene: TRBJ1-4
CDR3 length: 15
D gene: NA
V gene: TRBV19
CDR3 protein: CASSKRQELNEKLFF
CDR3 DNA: TGTGCCAGTAGTAAACGACAGGAGTTAAATGAAAAACTGTTTTTT

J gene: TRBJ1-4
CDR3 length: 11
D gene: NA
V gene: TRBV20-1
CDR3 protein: CSATGGEKLFF
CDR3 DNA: TGCAGTGCAACCGGGGGCGAAAAACTGTTTTTT

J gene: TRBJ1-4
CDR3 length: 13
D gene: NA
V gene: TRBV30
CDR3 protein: CACGGTVNEKLFF
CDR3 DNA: TGTGCCTGCGGGGGGACCGTGAATGAAAAACTGTTTTTT

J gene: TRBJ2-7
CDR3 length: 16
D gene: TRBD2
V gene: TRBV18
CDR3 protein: CASSPNGLAGLYEQYF
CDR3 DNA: TGTGCCAGCTCACCTAACGGACTAGCGGGCCTGTACGAGCAGTACTTC

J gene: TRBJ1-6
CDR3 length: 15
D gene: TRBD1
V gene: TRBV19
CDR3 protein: CASSTPDRMGSALHF
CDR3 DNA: TGTGCCAGTAGTACCCCGGACAGGATGGGGTCGGCCCTCCACTTT

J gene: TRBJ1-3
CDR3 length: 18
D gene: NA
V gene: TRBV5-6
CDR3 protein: CASSQYRTGPRPGNTIYF
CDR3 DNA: TGTGCCAGCAGTCAATACCGAACAGGACCCCGCCCTGGAAACACCATATATTTT

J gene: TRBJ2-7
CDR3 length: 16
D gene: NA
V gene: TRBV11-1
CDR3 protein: CASSLTSGGSLDEQYF
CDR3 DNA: TGTGCCAGCAGCTTAACGTCAGGAGGGAGCCTGGACGAGCAGTACTTC

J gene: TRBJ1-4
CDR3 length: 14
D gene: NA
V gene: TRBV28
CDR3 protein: CASSRRSANEKLFF
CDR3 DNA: TGTGCCAGCAGCCGCAGGAGCGCTAATGAAAAACTGTTTTTT

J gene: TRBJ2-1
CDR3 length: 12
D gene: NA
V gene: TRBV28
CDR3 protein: CASSLGRAEQFF
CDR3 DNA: TGTGCCAGCAGTTTAGGCCGGGCTGAGCAGTTCTTC

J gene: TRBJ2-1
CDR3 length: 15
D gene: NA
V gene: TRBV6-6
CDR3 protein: CASSYSRQGGDEQFF
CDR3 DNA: TGTGCCAGCAGTTACTCGAGACAGGGCGGGGATGAGCAGTTCTTC